The sequence of this T cell receptor (beta chain) was determined in a study of cytomegalovirus exposure and HLA in healthy donors. In this sample, this clone turned up a few times. 60 Vbeta and 13 Jbeta primers were used in PCR. Using immunoSEQ multiplex PCR, the repertoire was profiled, and TCRdb retains in-frame clones only, with some absent. The data contain about 160,000 clones, about 76% of them singletons. J was trimmed by 6 bases and V by 5 bases; bases with no gene match: 2. CDR3 length: 13 residues. The germline V gene encodes CDR1 SGHNT and CDR2 YENEEA. This sequence joins TRBV11-3 and TRBJ1-1, with 11 bases matching TRBD1. The source is a female donor in good health and CMV-seronegative. The sequencing input was PBMCs. In DNA, the CDR3 is TGTGCCAGCAGCCGGGACAGGGGGGCTGAAGCTTTCTTT. Translating gives CASSRDRGAEAFF.